This T cell receptor beta chain is drawn from a study of CD8+ T cells in alopecia areata. Comments on this clone: The target antigen is unknown.

Treatment reported: oral pan-JAK inhibitor, 5-10 mg twice daily. General study findings and limits: Clonality in lesional scalp, especially alopecia totalis/universalis, exceeded that of normal scalp.

The CDR3 consists of 18 residues. Germline CDR1 is SGDLS and CDR2 is YYNGEE. V was clipped by 3 bases and J by 5 bases, with 21 bases between them. Sequencing relied on a cDNA template that was reverse transcribed from extracted RNA. Sequenced by immunoSEQ multiplex PCR; TCRdb stores in-frame clones only, minus some. This table has around 100,000 clones, about three fifths appearing once. The origin of this receptor is a human donor with alopecia areata. The sequencing used CD8+ T cells sorted from blood, collected at approximately week 60, from a patient treated with tofacitinib. The chain carries TRBV9 and TRBJ2-6, with D perhaps given as TRBD1 or TRBD2 (5 bases each). CDR3 sequence (DNA): TGTGCCAGCAGCGCTTCCGGGACGGCTATAAGCTGGGCCAACGTCCTGACTTTC. Amino acids: CASSASGTAISWANVLTF.